The clone carrying this TCR beta chain has ten or more counts. The target antigen is unknown. TCRdb recomputed calls from the PCR reads with MiXCR, one row per CDR3 protein. The sample yields about 86,000 distinct CDR3 sequences, 20% to 25% seen once. The data originate from a study of molecular identifiers for immune sequencing clone quantification. Turning to the study itself: In the replicates, RNA derived from around 20,000 or 99,000 naive CD8 cells was divided into five parts, and four were sequenced.

Naive CD8 T cells were sorted as CD8+CD4-CCR7+CD45RA+. Germline V gene sequence: CDR1 SQVTM, CDR2 ANQGSEA. Trimming pared 6 bases from V and 8 bases from J, leaving 14 bases between. The CDR3 is made up of 12 amino acids. Whole-study results and caveats: Reports indicate spiked Jurkat TCR RNA from one cell could be found among roughly 950,000 naive cells. Identical TCR molecules sharing a barcode could underestimate highly expanded clone sizes.

The specimen was naive CD8+ T cells from blood, with Jurkat cell RNA spiked in. As for subset: FACS-sorted CD8+CD4-CCR7+CD45RA+ naive T cells. The genes are TRBV29-1 and TRBJ2-1, with D possibly matching TRBD1 (6 bases). The TCR was taken from a human donor in good health. Some libraries in this study had Jurkat cell RNA spiked in. CDR3 DNA: TGCAGCGTGAAAGACAGGACCTATGAGCAGTTCTTC. Encoded protein: CSVKDRTYEQFF.